The 21 T cell receptor beta chains reported below all come from one sample, sequenced in a study of chemoradiotherapy in HPV16-positive cancers. Profiling relied on immunoSEQ multiplex PCR, and the TCRdb table lists in-frame clones only, not all of them. The profile shows some 12,000 clones, about three quarters of them singletons. The sample was acquired from a patient who underwent chemoradiotherapy. The receptors derive from a human donor with HPV-associated anogenital cancer.

CDR3 region: CATPASRGPGANVLTF. Written as DNA, the CDR3 is TGTGCCACCCCGGCATCAAGAGGTCCTGGGGCCAACGTCCTGACTTTC. The J gene is TRBJ2-6, the V gene TRBV2; D call uncertain. The CDR3 totals 16 residues. Per the germline V gene, CDR1 is SNHLY and CDR2 is FYNNEI. The V and J ends lost 10 bases and 2 bases respectively, with 18 bases between them.

This clone was seen a few times. The chain employs TRBV30 and TRBJ2-2, with D perhaps TRBD1 (5 bases). The V and J ends lost 0 bases and 1 base respectively, with 6 bases between them. Germline CDR1 and CDR2: GTSNPN and SVGIG (reference sequence). CDR3 length equals 14 residues. Here the CDR3 DNA reads TGTGCCTGGAGTGTAGGACAGAACACCGGGGAGCTGTTTTTT. It is translated as CAWSVGQNTGELFF.

The chain carries TRBV28 and TRBJ1-2; perhaps TRBD1 as D (6 bases). V lost 1 base, J lost 6 bases, and 12 bases lay in between. The CDR3 totals 14 residues. Germline CDR1 and CDR2: MDHEN and SYDVKM. For the CDR3, the DNA is TGTGCCAGCAGTTTATCCTACAGGGCCCATGGCTACACCTTC. Protein: CASSLSYRAHGYTF.

J is TRBJ2-7 and V is TRBV21-1; TRBD1, the table's D call, lacks a check against the DNA. TRBV21-1 is a recognized pseudogene. This CDR3 spans 17 amino acids. The DNA of the CDR3 is TGTGCCAGCAGCAAAGCCGCACCGGGCTTGCAAAGGGGCGAGCAGTACTTC. Protein sequence: CASSKAAPGLQRGEQYF.

This chain connects TRBV7-3 to TRBJ2-5; unclear D gene. Germline V gene data show CDR1 as SGHTA and CDR2 as FQGTGA. Between the trimmed V and J ends, which lost 2 bases and 1 base, there was a span of 5 bases. The CDR3 loop spans 13 amino acids. Here the CDR3 reads CASSLAAQETQYF. CDR3 sequence (DNA): TGTGCCAGCAGCTTAGCGGCCCAAGAGACCCAGTACTTC. Full variable domain (rest looked up from reference TRBV7-3 and TRBJ2-5): GAGVSQTPSNKVTEKGKYVELRCDPISGHTALYWYRQSLGQGPEFLIYFQGTGAADDSGLPNDRFFAVRPEGSVSTLKIQRTERGDSAVYLCASSLAAQETQYFGPGTRLLVL.

This chain uses TRBV5-1 with TRBJ2-7; 7 nucleotides align to TRBD2. The V gene's germline CDR1 is SGHRS and CDR2 YFSETQ. Trimming took 6 bases from V and 1 from J; bases not matched to a gene: 4. The CDR3 totals 13 residues. This CDR3 reads CASMIAGSYEQYF. CDR3 in DNA: TGCGCCAGCATGATAGCGGGTTCCTACGAGCAGTACTTC.

In DNA form, the CDR3 reads TGTGCCAGCAGCCAAGAAGTAAGGAGTCCCCCTTACGAGCAGTACTTC. Its translation is CASSQEVRSPPYEQYF. V usage is TRBV4-2 and J usage is TRBJ2-7; D not resolved. This CDR3 is built from 16 residues. Trimming removed 0 bases from V and 4 bases from J, with 16 bases in between. Germline lookup yields CDR1 LGHNA and CDR2 YNFKEQ.

The V and J genes are TRBV6-4 and TRBJ2-2; possibly TRBD2 for D (5 bases). The V and J ends lost 2 bases and 7 bases respectively, with 11 bases between them. The CDR3 totals 14 residues. Germline CDR1 is MRHNA and CDR2 is SNTAGT. In DNA, the CDR3 is TGTGCCAGCAGTGACGGGCTAGCAAGCGGGGAGCTGTTTTTT. This encodes CASSDGLASGELFF.

The rearrangement uses TRBV5-6 and TRBJ1-1; TRBD1 matches at 7 bases. V lost 1 base to trimming and J lost 0 bases; unmatched junction nucleotides: 9. Germline V lookup: CDR1 SGHDT, CDR2 YYEEEE. The CDR3 contains 17 residues. CDR3 nucleotides: TGTGCCAGCAGCTTGACCCCGACAGGGCTCATGAACACTGAAGCTTTCTTT. Its translation: CASSLTPTGLMNTEAFF. Full variable domain (outside the CDR3, taken from reference TRBV5-6 and TRBJ1-1): DAGVTQSPTHLIKTRGQQVTLRCSPKSGHDTVSWYQQALGQGPQFIFQYYEEEERQRGNFPDRFSGHQFPNYSSELNVNALLLGDSALYLCASSLTPTGLMNTEAFFGQGTRLTVV.

The V gene is TRBV6-6, the J gene TRBJ2-5; D not certain. Germline V lookup: CDR1 MNHNY, CDR2 SVGAGI (reference sequence). The CDR3 extends over 14 amino acids. V dropped 0 bases and J dropped 5 bases, with 10 bases sitting between them. In DNA form, the CDR3 reads TGTGCCAGCAGTTACTCTTTCGTGGCGGAGACCCAGTACTTC. Amino acid sequence: CASSYSFVAETQYF.

The rearrangement joins TRBV6-1 to TRBJ2-2, with D unclear. The CDR3 spans 14 residues. The V gene's germline CDR1 is MNHNS and CDR2 SASEGT. Between the trimmed V and J ends, which lost 4 bases and 0 bases, there was a span of 6 bases. CDR3 nucleotide sequence: TGTGCCAGCAGTGCCCAGTCGAACACCGGGGAGCTGTTTTTT. This sequence encodes CASSAQSNTGELFF.

The V call is TRBV5-4, the J call TRBJ2-7, with 8 nucleotides matching TRBD2. The CDR3 runs to 14 residues. V lost 4 bases, J lost 3 bases, and 6 bases stayed unmatched. Per germline, CDR1 SGHNT and CDR2 YYREEE (reference sequence). In DNA, the CDR3 is TGTGCCAGCAGCCCTTCTCGGGGGGGCTACGAGCAGTACTTC. Translated, it gives CASSPSRGGYEQYF.

The rearrangement joins TRBV5-4 to TRBJ2-2; TRBD1 matches at 7 bases. The CDR3 totals 13 residues. Germline CDR1 and CDR2: SGHNT and YYREEE (reference sequence). V gave up 4 bases and J gave up 6 bases; unmatched junction bases: 3. CDR3 nucleotide sequence: TGTGCCAGCAGCCCGACAGGGTCCGGGGAGCTGTTTTTT. This translates into CASSPTGSGELFF.

This chain links TRBV9 with TRBJ2-7; no clear D gene. Germline V gene sequence: CDR1 SGDLS, CDR2 YYNGEE. The ends were cut back, 4 bases at V and 1 base at J, with 15 bases in the middle. The CDR3 has 15 amino acids. CDR3 protein: CASSLGDPASYEQYF. In nucleotides, the CDR3 is TGTGCCAGCAGCCTTGGGGATCCAGCATCCTACGAGCAGTACTTC.

The V and J genes are TRBV19 and TRBJ2-2; the D is unclear. V was cut by 3 bases and J by 3 bases, with 8 bases left in between. CDR3 size: 14 residues. Germline CDR1 is LNHDA and CDR2 is SQIVND (reference sequence). Here the CDR3 reads CASSMLLDTGELFF. DNA for the CDR3: TGTGCCAGTAGTATGCTTCTGGACACCGGGGAGCTGTTTTTT.

V usage is TRBV11-3 and J usage is TRBJ2-2, with TRBD1 as a possible D gene (6 bases). The V end lost 5 bases, the J end lost 2 bases, and 15 bases lay between the germline ends. The length of the CDR3 is 16 residues. Germline lookup yields CDR1 SGHNT and CDR2 YENEEA. CDR3 nucleotides: TGTGCCAGCAGCAGCCAGCAGGGGAGAAACACCGGGGAGCTGTTTTTT. Protein: CASSSQQGRNTGELFF.

This clone has more than one count but fewer than ten. CDR3: CASSVQGNAYEQYF. The CDR3 nucleotides are TGTGCCAGCAGCGTACAGGGTAATGCCTACGAGCAGTACTTC. The chain combines TRBV9 with TRBJ2-7; D might be TRBD1 (5 bases). Deletions cut 1 base from V and 2 bases from J, with 10 bases between. Germline V lookup: CDR1 SGDLS, CDR2 YYNGEE. There are 14 residues in the CDR3.

The rearrangement links TRBV6-6 to TRBJ1-2, with TRBD1 matching over 8 bases. Losses at the gene ends were 6 bases for V and 4 bases for J; bases not matched to a gene: 10. Germline assignment: CDR1 MNHNY and CDR2 SVGAGI (reference sequence). This CDR3 comprises 15 residues. CDR3 sequence (DNA): TGTGCCAGCAGAATCTCAGGGGGCGCCGGCTATGGCTACACCTTC. Its protein is CASRISGGAGYGYTF.

The V and J genes are TRBV6-1 and TRBJ2-2; the match to TRBD1 covers 8 bases. Losses at the gene ends were 7 bases for V and 4 bases for J; bases not matched to a gene: 8. The CDR3 contains 15 residues. Germline V CDR1 and CDR2: MNHNS, SASEGT. In nucleotides, the CDR3 is TGTGCCAGCAAGGCGGGACAGGAGACCACCGGGGAGCTGTTTTTT. Residues: CASKAGQETTGELFF.

The chain is built from TRBV21-1 and TRBJ1-6. TRBV21-1 is an annotated pseudogene. This CDR3 comprises 17 residues. The CDR3 sequence: CASRGEVATHTNSPLHF. In nucleotides, the CDR3 is TGTGCCAGCAGAGGTGAGGTAGCTACACATACTAATTCACCCCTCCACTTT.

The rearrangement joins TRBV6-5 to TRBJ2-3, with D uncertain. The CDR3 is 13 residues long. Germline V lookup: CDR1 MNHEY, CDR2 SVGAGI. The V end was cut by 5 bases, the J end by 1 base, with 7 bases between. CDR3 region: CASSAFGTDTQYF. The DNA for the CDR3 is TGTGCCAGCAGTGCTTTTGGCACAGATACGCAGTATTTT.